A selection of T cell receptor beta chains follows, all from one sample in a study of control samples from healthy donors and cancer patients. TCRdb keeps only in-frame clones here, not all; method: immunoSEQ multiplex PCR. Of some 82,000 clones in the sample, 65% to 90% are singletons; the top ten hold under 14%. The sequencing input was PBMCs. The receptors originated from a man aged 60-69 years with head and neck cancer. Both conserved end residues are part of each CDR3. Each record gives: J gene, clone size, V gene, D gene, CDR3 protein, CDR3 DNA. The D gene is left open where the match is weak. For some rows the clone size is stated as once, few or many, or as a class when expanded; others skip it.

j_gene: TRBJ1-1
abundance: NA
v_gene: TRBV5-5
d_gene: NA
CDR3aa: CASSGAARVPEAFF
CDR3nt: TGTGCCAGCAGCGGGGCCGCCAGGGTCCCTGAAGCTTTCTTT

j_gene: TRBJ2-3
abundance: NA
v_gene: TRBV5-1
d_gene: NA
CDR3aa: CASSLAPSTPGTDTQYF
CDR3nt: TGCGCCAGCAGTCTCGCACCTTCCACCCCCGGCACAGATACGCAGTATTTT

j_gene: TRBJ2-3
abundance: NA
v_gene: TRBV9
d_gene: NA
CDR3aa: CASSVYGAGTDTQYF
CDR3nt: TGTGCCAGCAGCGTTTATGGGGCGGGAACAGATACGCAGTATTTT

j_gene: TRBJ1-6
abundance: NA
v_gene: TRBV2
d_gene: NA
CDR3aa: CASSEVEGTNSPLHF
CDR3nt: TGTGCCAGCAGTGAAGTGGAGGGGACCAATTCACCCCTCCACTTT

j_gene: TRBJ1-4
abundance: NA
v_gene: TRBV25-1
d_gene: NA
CDR3aa: CASNGLGEKLFF
CDR3nt: TGTGCCAGCAACGGCTTGGGGGAAAAACTGTTTTTT

j_gene: TRBJ1-4
abundance: NA
v_gene: TRBV10-3
d_gene: NA
CDR3aa: CAISESARGEKLFF
CDR3nt: TGTGCCATCAGTGAGTCGGCCAGGGGAGAAAAACTGTTTTTT

j_gene: TRBJ2-1
abundance: NA
v_gene: TRBV7-9
d_gene: TRBD1
CDR3aa: CASSFRTGEVNEQFF
CDR3nt: TGTGCCAGCAGCTTCCGGACAGGGGAAGTCAATGAGCAGTTCTTC

j_gene: TRBJ2-7
abundance: once
v_gene: TRBV6-6
d_gene: NA
CDR3aa: CASSHRYGVSYEQYF
CDR3nt: TGTGCCAGCAGTCACCGCTATGGCGTTTCCTACGAGCAGTACTTC

j_gene: TRBJ2-5
abundance: NA
v_gene: TRBV2
d_gene: TRBD1
CDR3aa: CASVTGSETQYF
CDR3nt: TGTGCCTCTGTGACAGGGTCAGAGACCCAGTACTTC

j_gene: TRBJ2-1
abundance: NA
v_gene: TRBV25-1
d_gene: NA
CDR3aa: CASSEWEASSYNEQFF
CDR3nt: TGTGCCAGCAGTGAATGGGAGGCAAGCTCCTACAATGAGCAGTTCTTC